This entry concerns a single T cell receptor (beta chain). The antigen is undetermined. With V trimmed by 5 bases and J by 12 bases, 8 bases remained unmatched. The CDR3 sequence is 13 residues long. CDR1 and CDR2 (germline): SGHTA, FQGNSA. The data derive from a study of cytomegalovirus exposure and HLA in healthy donors. At the level of the study: Later, an analysis reported that the roughly 120 validation repertoires had used the same platform as the approximately 660 first-cohort repertoires. Whole-study findings and limits: Cytomegalovirus association was listed for about 160 TCR beta chains. A few CMV-associated chains were confirmed in vitro to be specific for CMV antigens.

This table comes from immunoSEQ multiplex PCR, and its TCRdb copy is limited to in-frame clones, with some not included. The table records 55,000 to 80,000 clones, around 93% of them present only once. Sequencing was done on a sample of PBMCs. The sequence was obtained from a young woman in good health and CMV-seropositive. The chain combines TRBV7-2 with TRBJ2-1; 9 nucleotides align to TRBD2. In nucleotides, the CDR3 is TGTGCCAGCAGCCCAAAGGGAGCGGGGGGGCAGTTCTTC. It specifies CASSPKGAGGQFF.